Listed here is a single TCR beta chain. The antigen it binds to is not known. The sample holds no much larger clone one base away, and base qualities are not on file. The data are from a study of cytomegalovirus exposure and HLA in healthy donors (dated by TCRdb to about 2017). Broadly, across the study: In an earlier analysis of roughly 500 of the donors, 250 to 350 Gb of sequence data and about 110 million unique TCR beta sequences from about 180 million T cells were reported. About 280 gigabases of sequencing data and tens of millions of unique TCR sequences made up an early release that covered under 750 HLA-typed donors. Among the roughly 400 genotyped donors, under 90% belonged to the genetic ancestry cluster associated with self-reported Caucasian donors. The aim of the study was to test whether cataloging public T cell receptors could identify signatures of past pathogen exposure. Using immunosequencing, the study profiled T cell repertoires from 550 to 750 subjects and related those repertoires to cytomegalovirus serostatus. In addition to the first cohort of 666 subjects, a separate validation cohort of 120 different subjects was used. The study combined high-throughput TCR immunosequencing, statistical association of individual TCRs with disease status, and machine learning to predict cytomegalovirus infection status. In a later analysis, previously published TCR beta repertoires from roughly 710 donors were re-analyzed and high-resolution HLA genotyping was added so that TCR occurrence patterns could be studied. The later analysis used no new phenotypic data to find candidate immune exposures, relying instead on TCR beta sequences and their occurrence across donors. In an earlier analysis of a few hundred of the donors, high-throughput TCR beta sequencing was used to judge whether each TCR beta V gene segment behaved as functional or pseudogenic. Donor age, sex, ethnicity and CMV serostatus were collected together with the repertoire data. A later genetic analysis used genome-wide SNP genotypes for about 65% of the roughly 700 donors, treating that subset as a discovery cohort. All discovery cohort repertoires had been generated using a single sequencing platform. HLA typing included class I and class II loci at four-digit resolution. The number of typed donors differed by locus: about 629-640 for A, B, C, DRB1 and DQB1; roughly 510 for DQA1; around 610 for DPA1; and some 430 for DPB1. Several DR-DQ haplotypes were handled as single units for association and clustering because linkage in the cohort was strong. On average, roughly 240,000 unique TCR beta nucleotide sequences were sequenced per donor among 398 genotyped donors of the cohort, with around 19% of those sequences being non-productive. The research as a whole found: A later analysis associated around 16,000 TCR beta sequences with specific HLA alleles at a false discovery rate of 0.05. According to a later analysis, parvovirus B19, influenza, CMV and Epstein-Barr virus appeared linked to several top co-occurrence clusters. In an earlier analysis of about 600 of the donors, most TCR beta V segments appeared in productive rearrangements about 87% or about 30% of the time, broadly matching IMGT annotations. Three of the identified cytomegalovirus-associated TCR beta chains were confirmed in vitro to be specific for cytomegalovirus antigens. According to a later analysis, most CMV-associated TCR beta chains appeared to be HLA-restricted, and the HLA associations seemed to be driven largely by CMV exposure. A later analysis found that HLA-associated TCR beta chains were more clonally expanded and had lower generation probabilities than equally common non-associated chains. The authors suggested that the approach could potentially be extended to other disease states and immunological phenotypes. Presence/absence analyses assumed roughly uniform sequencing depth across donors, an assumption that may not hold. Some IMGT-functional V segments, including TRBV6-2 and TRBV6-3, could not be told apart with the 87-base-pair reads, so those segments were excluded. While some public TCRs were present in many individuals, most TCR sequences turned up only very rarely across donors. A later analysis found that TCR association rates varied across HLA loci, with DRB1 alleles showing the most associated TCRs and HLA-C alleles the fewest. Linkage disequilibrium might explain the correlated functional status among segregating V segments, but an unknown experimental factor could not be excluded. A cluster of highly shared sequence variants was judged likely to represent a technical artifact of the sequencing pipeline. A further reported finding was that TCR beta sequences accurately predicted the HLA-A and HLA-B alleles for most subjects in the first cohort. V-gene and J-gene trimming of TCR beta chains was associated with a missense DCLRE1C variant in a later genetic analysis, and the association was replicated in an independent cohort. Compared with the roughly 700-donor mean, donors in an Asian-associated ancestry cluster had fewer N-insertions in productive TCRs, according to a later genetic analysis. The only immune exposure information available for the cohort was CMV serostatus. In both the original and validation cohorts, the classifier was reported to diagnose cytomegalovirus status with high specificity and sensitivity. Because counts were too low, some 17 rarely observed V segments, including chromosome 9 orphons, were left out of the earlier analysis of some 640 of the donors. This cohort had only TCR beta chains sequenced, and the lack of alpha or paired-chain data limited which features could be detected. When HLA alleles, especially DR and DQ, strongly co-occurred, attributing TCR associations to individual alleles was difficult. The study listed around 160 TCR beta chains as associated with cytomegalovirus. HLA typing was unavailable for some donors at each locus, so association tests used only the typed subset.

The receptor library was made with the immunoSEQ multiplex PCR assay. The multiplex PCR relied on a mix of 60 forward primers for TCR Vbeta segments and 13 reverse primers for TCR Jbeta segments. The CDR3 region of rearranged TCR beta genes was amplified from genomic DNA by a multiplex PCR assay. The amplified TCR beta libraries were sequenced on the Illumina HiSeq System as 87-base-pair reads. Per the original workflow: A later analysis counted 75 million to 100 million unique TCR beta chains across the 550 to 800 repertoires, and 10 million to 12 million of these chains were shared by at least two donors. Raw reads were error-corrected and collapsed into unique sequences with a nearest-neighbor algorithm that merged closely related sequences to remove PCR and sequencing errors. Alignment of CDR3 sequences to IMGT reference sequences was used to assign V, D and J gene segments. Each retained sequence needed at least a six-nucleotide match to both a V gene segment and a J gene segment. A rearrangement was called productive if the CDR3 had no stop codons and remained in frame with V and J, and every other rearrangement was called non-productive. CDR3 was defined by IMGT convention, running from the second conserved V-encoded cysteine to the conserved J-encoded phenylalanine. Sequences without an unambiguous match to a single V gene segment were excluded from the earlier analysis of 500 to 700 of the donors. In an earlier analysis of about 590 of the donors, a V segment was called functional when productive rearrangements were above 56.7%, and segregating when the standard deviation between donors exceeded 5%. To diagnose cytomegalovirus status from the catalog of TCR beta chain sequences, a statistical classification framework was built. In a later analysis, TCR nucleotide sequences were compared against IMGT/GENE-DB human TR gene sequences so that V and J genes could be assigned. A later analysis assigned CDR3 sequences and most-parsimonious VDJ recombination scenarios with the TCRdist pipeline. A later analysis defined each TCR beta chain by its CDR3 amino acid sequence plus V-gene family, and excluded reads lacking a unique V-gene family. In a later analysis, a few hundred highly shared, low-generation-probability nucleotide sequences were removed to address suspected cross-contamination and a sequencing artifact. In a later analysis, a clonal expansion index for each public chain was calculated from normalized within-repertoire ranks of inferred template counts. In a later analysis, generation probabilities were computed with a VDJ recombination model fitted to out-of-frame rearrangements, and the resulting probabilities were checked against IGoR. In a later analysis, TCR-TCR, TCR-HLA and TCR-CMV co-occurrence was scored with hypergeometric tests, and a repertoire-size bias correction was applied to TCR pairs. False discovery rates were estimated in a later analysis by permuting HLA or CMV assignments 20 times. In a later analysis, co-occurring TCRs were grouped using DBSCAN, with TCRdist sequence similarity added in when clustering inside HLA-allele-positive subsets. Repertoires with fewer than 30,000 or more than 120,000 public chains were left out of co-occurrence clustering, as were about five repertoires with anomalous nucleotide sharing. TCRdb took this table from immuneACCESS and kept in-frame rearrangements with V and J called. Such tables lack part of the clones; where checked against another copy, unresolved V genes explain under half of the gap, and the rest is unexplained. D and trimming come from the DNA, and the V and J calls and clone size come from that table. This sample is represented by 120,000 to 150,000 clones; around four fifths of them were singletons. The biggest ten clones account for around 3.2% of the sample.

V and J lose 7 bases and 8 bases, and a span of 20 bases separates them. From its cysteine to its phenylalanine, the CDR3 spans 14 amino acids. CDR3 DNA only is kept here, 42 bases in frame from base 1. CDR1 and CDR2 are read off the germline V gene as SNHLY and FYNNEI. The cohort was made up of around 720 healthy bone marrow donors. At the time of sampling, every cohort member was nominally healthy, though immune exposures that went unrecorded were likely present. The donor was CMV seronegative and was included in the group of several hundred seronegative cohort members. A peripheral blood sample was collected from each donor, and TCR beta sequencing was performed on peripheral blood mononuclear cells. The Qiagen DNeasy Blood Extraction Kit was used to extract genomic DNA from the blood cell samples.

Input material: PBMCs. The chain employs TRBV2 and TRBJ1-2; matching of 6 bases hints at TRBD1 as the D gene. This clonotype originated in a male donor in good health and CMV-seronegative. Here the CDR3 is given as CASNRQGRSEGYTF. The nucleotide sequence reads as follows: TGTGCCAGCAACCGGCAGGGGCGTTCTGAAGGCTACACCTTC. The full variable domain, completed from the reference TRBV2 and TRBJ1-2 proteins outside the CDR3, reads EPEVTQTPSHQVTQMGQEVILRCVPISNHLYFYWYRQILGQKVEFLVSFYNNEISEKSEIFDDQFSVERPDGSNFTLKIRSTKLEDSAMYFCASNRQGRSEGYTFGSGTRLTVV.